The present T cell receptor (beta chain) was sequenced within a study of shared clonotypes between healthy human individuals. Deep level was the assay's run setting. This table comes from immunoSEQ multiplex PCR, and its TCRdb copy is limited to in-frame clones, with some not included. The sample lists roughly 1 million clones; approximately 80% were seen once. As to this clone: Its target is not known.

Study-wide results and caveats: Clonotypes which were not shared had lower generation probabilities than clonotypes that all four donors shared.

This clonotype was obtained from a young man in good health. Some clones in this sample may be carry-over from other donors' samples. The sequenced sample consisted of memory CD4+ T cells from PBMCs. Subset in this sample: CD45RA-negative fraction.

CDR3 in DNA: TGTGCCAGCAGCTCCGGGGGCGCAACTAATGAAAAACTGTTTTTT. Protein product: CASSSGGATNEKLFF. V and J are TRBV6-5 and TRBJ1-4; possible D gene TRBD1, 6 bases. The ends were cut back, 6 bases at V and 0 bases at J, with 11 bases in the middle. Germline V gene data show CDR1 as MNHEY and CDR2 as SVGAGI. CDR3 length: 15 amino acids.